One TCR beta chain is described in this entry. The antigen remains undetermined. Unique molecular identifiers were attached to individual cDNA molecules during library preparation. TCRdb re-called the RACE reads with MiXCR, one entry per CDR3 protein. The sample records approximately 260,000 distinct CDR3 sequences, roughly 7.7% being singletons. This sample was included in a study of human T cells and chemical hapten exposure. Study-wide results and caveats: Relative to control repertoires, expanded TCRs gave rise to significantly more large CDR3 similarity clusters.

The time point is: pre-sensitization, week 0. Documented treatment: therapeutic diphenylcyclopropenone sensitization with weekly scalp DPC. The TCR sequence derives from a man aged 18 to 30 with alopecia areata. Some clones in this sample may be carry-over from other donors' samples. The material was whole blood, obtained in connection with sensitization to the hapten diphenylcyclopropenone (DPC).

In DNA, the CDR3 is TGTGCCAGCAGTAAGGGGGCAGGGCGCGACACCGGGGAGCTGTTTTTT. It specifies CASSKGAGRDTGELFF. This chain uses TRBV6-2 or TRBV6-3 with TRBJ2-2; 7 positions agree with TRBD1. Unmatched junction bases numbered 9, after V lost 5 bases and J lost 3 bases. Germline V gives CDR1 MNHEY, CDR2 SVGEGT. The CDR3 covers 16 residues.